This T cell receptor beta chain was recorded in a study of blood T cell repertoires in COVID-19. In the study overall: Sites in the United States, Italy and Spain provided acute and convalescent COVID-19 samples.

Methods used by the authors: Quantification of nucleated cells was approximated via reference gene primer amplification. Sequencing used immunoSEQ multiplex PCR; TCRdb keeps in-frame clones, though not all of them. Clone size and the V and J calls come from that table; the DNA yielded D and trimming. The sample has approximately 190,000 clones, less than 90% seen once; the top ten hold 20%. The CDR3 has 12 residues. V lost 5 bases and J lost 6, with 10 bases in between. The rearrangement uses TRBV12-3 or TRBV12-4 and TRBJ1-1; TRBD1 might be the D (6 bases). This sequence originates from a human donor in a cohort sampled during active COVID-19. Sequenced material: peripheral blood. CDR3 DNA sequence: TGTGCCAGCAGTACAGGGTTCTCTGAAGCTTTCTTT. The encoded protein is CASSTGFSEAFF.